These 20 T cell receptor beta chains were all obtained from the same sample, sequenced in a study of CD8 T cells in ankylosing spondylitis. In TCRdb, the 5' RACE reads were re-called with MiXCR into one record per CDR3 protein. The sample shows roughly 240,000 distinct CDR3 sequences, 30% to 35% of them seen only once. Sequencing was carried out using blood, either unsorted or a sorted T cell fraction (not recorded which). The receptors were sampled from a male donor with ankylosing spondylitis or in good health (not recorded which).

V and J are TRBV6-1 and TRBJ1-6; D might be TRBD1 (5 bases). Germline V gene sequence: CDR1 MNHNS, CDR2 SASEGT. The CDR3 is 13 amino acids. The V end lost 6 bases, the J end lost 9 bases, and 12 bases lay between the germline ends. CDR3 sequence (DNA): TGTGCCAGCAGAGACAGTAGCAGTTCACCCCTCCACTTT. Its translation: CASRDSSSSPLHF.

This chain connects TRBV5-1 to TRBJ1-1; 8 bases line up with TRBD1. CDR1 and CDR2 from the germline V gene are SGHRS and YFSETQ. The ends lost 2 bases at V and 4 bases at J; junction bases unmatched: 7. The CDR3 runs 15 residues. CDR3 amino acids: CASSFQGAKVTEAFF. Here the CDR3 DNA reads TGCGCCAGCAGCTTCCAGGGGGCTAAGGTCACTGAAGCTTTCTTT.

This clonotype was counted only a few times. V usage is TRBV10-2 and J usage is TRBJ1-2; tentatively, D is TRBD1 (5 bases). Germline V gene lookup returns CDR1 WSHSY and CDR2 SAAADI. The CDR3 runs to 13 residues. Trimming took off 4 bases at V and 6 bases at J, with 12 bases between the two ends. CDR3 DNA: TGCGCCAGCAGTGGGGGCTCGTTTAATGGCTACACCTTC. This translates into CASSGGSFNGYTF.

The chain joins TRBV4-1 to TRBJ1-5; 7 bases agree with TRBD1. Trimming took 3 bases from V and 0 from J; bases not matched to a gene: 5. The CDR3 consists of 16 residues. Germline CDR1 reads MGHRA; CDR2 reads YSYEKL. The CDR3 DNA reads TGCGCCAGCAGCCACGGGACAGTTTCTAGCAATCAGCCCCAGCATTTT. This encodes CASSHGTVSSNQPQHF.

This clonotype was counted only a few times. This chain links TRBV12-3 or TRBV12-4 with TRBJ2-7; D is possibly TRBD2 (5 bases). V was trimmed by 1 base and J by 5 bases, leaving 9 bases between them. The CDR3 has 13 amino acids. The CDR3 spells CASSLGELDEQYF. CDR3 nucleotide sequence: TGTGCCAGCAGTTTAGGGGAGCTCGACGAGCAGTACTTC.

This clonotype was seen more than once but under ten times. This chain uses TRBV20-1 with TRBJ2-5, with D hard to call. The CDR3 loop spans 14 amino acids. Germline values: CDR1 DFQATT, CDR2 SNEGSKA (reference sequence). Trimming stripped 8 bases from V and 4 bases from J, with 20 bases between. The CDR3 DNA follows: TGCAGTTCCGAAATTCTGGGCCAAGGAGAGACCCAGTACTTC. It specifies CSSEILGQGETQYF.

This clonotype appeared a few times. The genes are TRBV20-1 and TRBJ1-2, with a tentative D call TRBD1 (6 bases). Germline V gene sequence: CDR1 DFQATT, CDR2 SNEGSKA (reference sequence). This CDR3 has 16 residues. Between the trimmed V and J ends, which lost 5 bases and 0 bases, there was a span of 19 bases. In DNA, the CDR3 is TGCAGTGCTTCACTTTACGGACAGCCTACTAACTATGGCTACACCTTC. Protein product: CSASLYGQPTNYGYTF.

The sample holds a few counts of this clonotype. The gene calls are TRBV20-1 and TRBJ1-2, with no clear D. The CDR3 is 15 amino acids. Trimming took 0 bases from V and 0 from J, leaving 11 bases between them. CDR1 and CDR2 from the germline V gene are DFQATT and SNEGSKA (reference sequence). CDR3 sequence reads: CSARDLRPTNYGYTF. CDR3 coding DNA: TGCAGTGCTAGAGACCTCCGTCCTACTAACTATGGCTACACCTTC.

This chain joins TRBV27 and TRBJ2-1; 7 bases fit TRBD2. The CDR3 is 15 residues long. CDR1 is MNHEY and CDR2 is SMNVEV in the germline V gene (reference sequence). V gave up 0 bases and J gave up 1 base; unmatched junction bases: 0. The CDR3 region is CASSLSRGSYNEQFF. The DNA of the CDR3 is TGTGCCAGCAGTTTATCGCGGGGGTCCTACAATGAGCAGTTCTTC.

The chain couples TRBV20-1 to TRBJ1-4; D is undetermined. The CDR3 is 16 amino acids. V gave up 3 bases and J gave up 6 bases, with 20 bases separating them. Germline CDR1 reads DFQATT; CDR2 reads SNEGSKA (reference sequence). The CDR3 DNA sequence: TGCAGTGCTAGCACCGCCGCCCCGGGGAGGGATGAAAAACTGTTTTTT. It is translated as CSASTAAPGRDEKLFF.

The chain has TRBV9 and TRBJ1-2; 7 nucleotides line up with TRBD1. Looked up from germline, CDR1 is SGDLS and CDR2 is YYNGEE. The CDR3 covers 15 residues. J gave up 3 bases and V 4 bases, and 9 bases lay outside the gene matches. The CDR3 region is CASSTQGGLDYGYTF. DNA of the CDR3: TGTGCCAGCAGCACGCAGGGGGGCCTGGACTATGGCTACACCTTC.

This clonotype was seen a handful of times. This chain joins TRBV12-3 or TRBV12-4 and TRBJ1-3, with TRBD1 matching 7 bases. The CDR3 is 13 residues long. The V segment lost 6 bases and the J segment 5 bases; nucleotides outside the gene matches: 4. CDR3 coding DNA: TGTGCCAGCAGCCGGGACAGTAGAAACACCATATATTTT. It is translated as CASSRDSRNTIYF.

This clonotype was recorded many times. V usage is TRBV12-3 or TRBV12-4 and J usage is TRBJ1-5; D uncertain. Trimming removed 3 bases at V and 9 bases at J, with 12 bases between. The CDR3 consists of 13 residues. CDR3: CASSFADSGPQHF. DNA for the CDR3: TGTGCCAGCAGTTTCGCAGACTCGGGGCCCCAGCATTTT.

This clonotype has more than one count but fewer than ten. CDR3 sequence reads: CATSRDDDSRDNEQFF. The CDR3 coding sequence is TGTGCCACCAGCAGAGATGATGATAGCCGAGACAATGAGCAGTTCTTC. The chain couples TRBV15 to TRBJ2-1, with D uncertain. Germline lookup yields CDR1 LNHNV and CDR2 YYDKDF (reference sequence). This CDR3 contains 16 residues. V was clipped by 0 bases and J by 5 bases, with 14 bases between them.

This chain links TRBV20-1 with TRBJ2-3; D ambiguous. The germline V gene has CDR1 DFQATT and CDR2 SNEGSKA (reference sequence). This CDR3 has 11 residues. V gave up 6 bases and J gave up 4 bases, with 8 bases separating them. The CDR3 reads CSANSPDTQYF. The CDR3 nucleotides read TGCAGTGCCAATTCCCCAGATACGCAGTATTTT.

This clonotype was recorded many times. The chain joins TRBV20-1 to TRBJ1-6, with a possible D match to TRBD1 (6 bases). The length of the CDR3 is 13 residues. With 7 bases removed from V and 7 bases from J, the gap between germline ends came to 14 bases. Germline loops: CDR1 DFQATT, CDR2 SNEGSKA (reference sequence). The CDR3 bases are TGCAGTGGCCGGACAGTCAACAATTCACCCCTCCACTTT. Its protein is CSGRTVNNSPLHF.

This chain links TRBV20-1 with TRBJ1-1, with 9 bases fitting TRBD1. Trimming removed 5 bases from V and 1 base from J; junction bases left unmatched: 11. Germline V lookup: CDR1 DFQATT, CDR2 SNEGSKA (reference sequence). CDR3 size: 16 residues. The CDR3 DNA is TGCAGTGCTCCTCGACAGGGGGGATGGACGAACACTGAAGCTTTCTTT. It translates to CSAPRQGGWTNTEAFF.

The chain has TRBV5-1 and TRBJ2-5, with no clear D. The length of the CDR3 is 14 residues. Germline assignment: CDR1 SGHRS and CDR2 YFSETQ. V lost 0 bases to trimming and J lost 5 bases, with 11 bases between them. Written as DNA, the CDR3 is TGCGCCAGCAGCTTGGCCCAACCCTTGGAGACCCAGTACTTC. Its translation: CASSLAQPLETQYF.

The V and J genes are TRBV27 and TRBJ1-3; 7 positions agree with TRBD1. The V gene's germline CDR1 is MNHEY and CDR2 SMNVEV (reference sequence). Trimming cost V 5 bases and J 2 bases; bases outside gene matches: 9. The CDR3 runs 16 residues. This chain's CDR3 is CASSPRTGQPGNTIYF. The CDR3 region has the DNA TGTGCCAGCAGTCCCCGGACAGGCCAGCCTGGAAACACCATATATTTT.

This chain connects TRBV7-8 to TRBJ2-3; the D gene is possibly TRBD2 (7 bases). The V gene's germline CDR1 is SGHVS and CDR2 FQNEAQ. Trimming removed 6 bases at V and 4 bases at J, with 20 bases between. The CDR3 length is 16 residues. The DNA for the CDR3 is TGTGCCAGCAGAATCAGATGGGGGGGCCGGGCAGATACGCAGTATTTT. This sequence encodes CASRIRWGGRADTQYF.